These 14 T cell receptor beta chains share one sample of origin, sequenced in a study of siplizumab effects on memory and regulatory T cells. Measured with immunoSEQ multiplex PCR; TCRdb has only the in-frame clones, and not every one. This table holds around 86,000 clones, approximately 95% found once. What was sequenced was non-Treg CD4+ T cells sorted from blood. Receptors originate from a human donor in good health.

The V gene is TRBV6-5, the J gene TRBJ1-2; D perhaps matches TRBD1 (5 bases). This CDR3 spans 14 amino acids. Trimming removed 5 bases at V and 4 bases at J, with 14 bases between. The germline gives CDR1 MNHEY, CDR2 SVGAGI. CDR3 amino acids: CASSRHRYLYGYTF. CDR3 bases: TGTGCCAGCAGTCGCCACAGGTACCTCTATGGCTACACCTTC.

The chain is built from TRBV27 and TRBJ1-2, with TRBD1 identical over 11 bases. CDR1 is MNHEY and CDR2 is SMNVEV in the germline V gene (reference sequence). J was trimmed by 4 bases and V by 6 bases; bases with no gene match: 7. CDR3 length: 15 residues. The CDR3 is CASRDRGRVGYGYTF. The CDR3 bases are TGTGCCAGCAGGGACAGGGGGCGAGTCGGCTATGGCTACACCTTC.

This clone was recorded once. The chain links TRBV10-3 to TRBJ2-7; 9 nucleotides match TRBD1. The germline gives CDR1 ENHRY, CDR2 SYGVKD. The CDR3 is 12 amino acids. With 0 bases clipped from V and 11 bases from J, the junction kept 2 bases outside the gene matches. The CDR3 spells CAISESGTGKYF. DNA for the CDR3: TGTGCCATCAGTGAGTCAGGGACAGGGAAGTACTTC.

This clone has a handful of counts. The V and J genes are TRBV5-4 and TRBJ1-1, with D uncertain. Trimming pared 0 bases from V and 0 bases from J, leaving 6 bases between. This CDR3 is 14 amino acids long. Germline V gene data show CDR1 as SGHNT and CDR2 as YYREEE (reference sequence). CDR3 nucleotides: TGTGCCAGCAGCTTGGTCGGGTTGAACACTGAAGCTTTCTTT. Its translation: CASSLVGLNTEAFF.

The V gene is TRBV6-4, the J gene TRBJ2-3; TRBD2 matches 13 bases. Germline lookup yields CDR1 MRHNA and CDR2 SNTAGT. Unmatched junction bases numbered 5, after V lost 5 bases and J lost 3 bases. The CDR3 consists of 16 residues. CDR3 residues: CASSPLAGGRTDTQYF. The DNA of the CDR3 is TGTGCCAGCAGTCCACTAGCGGGGGGGCGTACAGATACGCAGTATTTT.

The gene calls are TRBV21-1 and TRBJ1-6; TRBD1 reflects the table's D call only, with no check against the DNA. TRBV21-1 is noted as a pseudogene. CDR3 length equals 16 residues. The CDR3 bases are TGTGCCAGCAGCCCCCGACAGGGGTCCTCTAATTCACCCCTCCACTTT. Its protein product is CASSPRQGSSNSPLHF.

The V gene is TRBV5-5, the J gene TRBJ2-7; the match to TRBD1 covers 7 bases. The CDR3 runs to 15 residues. Trimming at V came to 0 bases and at J to 6 bases, leaving 9 bases not matched to a gene. Germline V lookup: CDR1 SGHKS, CDR2 YYEKEE (reference sequence). The CDR3 sequence: CASSLVGDRVGEQYF. The CDR3 region has the DNA TGTGCCAGCAGCTTGGTTGGCGACAGGGTAGGCGAGCAGTACTTC. Looking up the rest from reference TRBV5-5 and TRBJ2-7 gives the full variable domain: DAGVTQSPTHLIKTRGQQVTLRCSPISGHKSVSWYQQVLGQGPQFIFQYYEKEERGRGNFPDRFSARQFPNYSSELNVNALLLGDSALYLCASSLVGDRVGEQYFGPGTRLTVT.

The chain joins TRBV9 to TRBJ2-7; perhaps TRBD1 as D (5 bases). V gave up 0 bases and J gave up 3 bases, with 10 bases separating them. This CDR3 has 14 amino acids. Germline CDR1 is SGDLS and CDR2 is YYNGEE. In DNA, the CDR3 is TGTGCCAGCAGCGTAGCCGGTCAGGGCTACGAGCAGTACTTC. Its translation is CASSVAGQGYEQYF.

The chain joins TRBV6-1 to TRBJ1-1; no firm D call. CDR3 length: 13 amino acids. CDR1 and CDR2 from the germline V gene are MNHNS and SASEGT. Trimming cost V 2 bases and J 6 bases, with 10 bases left between them. The CDR3: CASSEHMASEAFF. Written as DNA, the CDR3 is TGTGCCAGCAGTGAACACATGGCCTCTGAAGCTTTCTTT.

The gene calls are TRBV11-2 and TRBJ1-1; 10 bases map to TRBD1. Germline CDR1 and CDR2: SGHAT and FQNNGV. This CDR3 comprises 16 residues. V lost 6 bases to trimming and J lost 0 bases; unmatched junction nucleotides: 7. In DNA, the CDR3 is TGTGCCAGCAGAACAAGAGGACAGGGGGTGAACACTGAAGCTTTCTTT. Translated, it gives CASRTRGQGVNTEAFF.

The chain has TRBV7-8 and TRBJ1-3; D remains unclear. With 5 bases removed from V and 0 bases from J, the gap between germline ends came to 11 bases. Germline CDR1 is SGHVS and CDR2 is FQNEAQ. The CDR3 runs to 15 residues. The CDR3 reads CASSATENSGNTIYF. CDR3 nucleotides: TGTGCCAGCAGCGCTACAGAGAACTCTGGAAACACCATATATTTT. The variable domain in full, with the rest retrieved from reference TRBV7-8 and TRBJ1-3, is GAGVSQSPRYKVAKRGQDVALRCDPISGHVSLFWYQQALGQGPEFLTYFQNEAQLDKSGLPSDRFFAERPEGSVSTLKIQRTQQEDSAVYLCASSATENSGNTIYFGEGSWLTVV.

J is TRBJ1-1 and V is TRBV18; possible D gene TRBD1, 5 bases. Germline V gives CDR1 KGHSH, CDR2 LQKENI. V was shortened by 3 bases and J by 0 bases, with 20 bases between the two germline ends. This CDR3 is built from 18 residues. CDR3 coding DNA: TGTGCCAGCTCACCGAAGCCCTTACCAACGGGGGTGAACACTGAAGCTTTCTTT. Translating it yields CASSPKPLPTGVNTEAFF.

The chain combines TRBV12-5 with TRBJ2-7; TRBD2 matches at 12 bases. V trimming: 6 bases; J trimming: 7 bases; junction bases outside the gene matches: 13. Germline loops: CDR1 LGHNT, CDR2 FRNRAP. The CDR3 covers 16 residues. CDR3 sequence (DNA): TGTGCTAGTGGACAAAGACTAGCGGGAGATAGTGGGGAGCAGTACTTC. It yields the protein CASGQRLAGDSGEQYF.

The chain recombines TRBV2 with TRBJ1-2, with 7 nucleotides matching TRBD1. Germline V gives CDR1 SNHLY, CDR2 FYNNEI. The length of the CDR3 is 13 residues. V lost 8 bases and J lost 3; bases outside the gene matches: 6. Here the CDR3 reads CASYDRVDYGYTF. Here the CDR3 DNA reads TGTGCCAGCTACGACAGGGTAGACTATGGCTACACCTTC.